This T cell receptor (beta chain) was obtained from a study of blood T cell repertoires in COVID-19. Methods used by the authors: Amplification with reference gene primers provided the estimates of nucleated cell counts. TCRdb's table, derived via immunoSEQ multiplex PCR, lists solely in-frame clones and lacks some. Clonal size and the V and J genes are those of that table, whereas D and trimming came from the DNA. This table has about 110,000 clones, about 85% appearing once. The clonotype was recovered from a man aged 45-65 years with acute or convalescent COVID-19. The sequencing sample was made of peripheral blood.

The CDR3 protein is CASSEQGAQNSPLHF. The CDR3 DNA reads as TGTGCCAGCAGTGAACAGGGGGCCCAAAATTCACCCCTCCACTTT. This chain connects TRBV6-1 to TRBJ1-6; TRBD1 matches 8 bases. Losses at the gene ends were 2 bases for V and 7 bases for J; bases not matched to a gene: 4. CDR1 is MNHNS and CDR2 is SASEGT in the germline V gene. The CDR3 is made up of 15 amino acids.